One sample yielded the 16 T cell receptor beta chains listed below, sequenced in a study of glioma-infiltrating T cells after dendritic cell vaccination. Time point indicated: after dendritic cell vaccination, including at tumor progression/relapse. The table came from immunoSEQ multiplex PCR; TCRdb's copy has only in-frame clones and leaves some out. The sample shows around 87,000 clones, roughly four fifths of them seen only once. The specimen was blood, collected after dendritic cell vaccination. These receptors all come from a human donor with glioblastoma.

The gene calls are TRBV7-7 and TRBJ2-7; TRBD1 matches 10 bases. Germline CDR1 SSHAT, CDR2 FNYEAQ (reference sequence). The CDR3 is 13 residues long. The CDR3, as DNA: TGTGCTAGCGGGAAGGGACAGGGGTTCGAGCAGTACTTC. Translating it yields CASGKGQGFEQYF.

The chain couples TRBV9 to TRBJ2-6, with D uncertain. The CDR3 is 18 amino acids. Germline V gene sequence: CDR1 SGDLS, CDR2 YYNGEE. The V and J ends lost 4 bases and 0 bases respectively, with 17 bases between them. DNA for the CDR3: TGTGCCAGCAGCCCCCGGGTCCTACTGCACTCTGGGGCCAACGTCCTGACTTTC. Residues: CASSPRVLLHSGANVLTF.

This clone was recorded once. V gene TRBV5-1 combines with J gene TRBJ2-2; 10 bases fit TRBD2. The germline gives CDR1 SGHRS, CDR2 YFSETQ. The CDR3 spans 15 residues. Trimming removed 3 bases from V and 3 bases from J; junction bases left unmatched: 2. This CDR3 is CASSSSGGDTGELFF. CDR3 coding DNA: TGCGCCAGCAGCTCTAGCGGGGGAGACACCGGGGAGCTGTTTTTT.

The rearrangement joins TRBV9 to TRBJ1-2; D call uncertain. The CDR3 runs to 14 residues. Germline CDR1 and CDR2: SGDLS and YYNGEE. The germline V and J ends were trimmed by 0 bases and 4 bases, with 10 bases remaining between them. The CDR3 protein is CASSVDRGTYGYTF. CDR3 DNA sequence: TGTGCCAGCAGCGTAGATCGGGGAACCTATGGCTACACCTTC.

The count of this clone is one. V usage is TRBV2 and J usage is TRBJ2-7, with D possibly matching TRBD1 (5 bases). Trimming removed 5 bases at V and 12 bases at J, with 17 bases between. CDR1 and CDR2 from the germline V gene are SNHLY and FYNNEI. This CDR3 is 12 amino acids long. CDR3 sequence (DNA): TGTGCCAGCAGTATTCTTAAGACAGATCGGTACTTC. It translates to CASSILKTDRYF.

This rearrangement joins TRBV10-2 to TRBJ1-5; the D is unclear. The ends were cut back, 8 bases at V and 0 bases at J, with 11 bases in the middle. The CDR3 consists of 14 residues. Germline-derived CDR1 and CDR2 are WSHSY and SAAADI. The CDR3 sequence is CASQDTPSNQPQHF. In DNA form, the CDR3 reads TGCGCCAGCCAGGATACCCCTAGCAATCAGCCCCAGCATTTT.

V gene TRBV10-3 combines with J gene TRBJ1-1; 9 bases are a match to TRBD1. CDR1 ENHRY and CDR2 SYGVKD come from the germline V gene. The CDR3 is made up of 14 amino acids. V shed 4 bases, J shed 3 bases, and the junction held 3 bases outside the gene matches. Here the CDR3 reads CAISAGQGHTEAFF. Written as DNA, the CDR3 is TGTGCCATCAGTGCAGGACAGGGGCACACTGAAGCTTTCTTT.

The chain recombines TRBV19 with TRBJ2-1, with D unclear. V shed 6 bases and J shed 15 bases, with 12 bases lying between them. CDR1 LNHDA and CDR2 SQIVND come from the germline V gene (reference sequence). CDR3 size: 10 residues. The CDR3 DNA sequence: TGTGCCAGTAGATCCGGCGGTTTGTTCTTC. Translating it yields CASRSGGLFF.

This sequence joins TRBV4-3 and TRBJ1-2; the match to TRBD1 covers 7 bases. Germline CDR1 reads LGHNA; CDR2 reads YSLEER. V was clipped by 0 bases and J by 4 bases; unmatched bases: 5. CDR3 length: 15 amino acids. CDR3 sequence: CASSQDRGTAYGYTF. The CDR3 nucleotides read TGCGCCAGCAGCCAAGATCGGGGGACAGCCTATGGCTACACCTTC.

With respect to this clone: Other nucleotide sequences from this sample produce the same CDR3. The V call is TRBV29-1, the J call TRBJ1-5; D possibly corresponds to TRBD1 (6 bases). V was pared by 6 bases and J by 5 bases, with 11 bases between. This CDR3 spans 12 amino acids. Germline V gene sequence: CDR1 SQVTM, CDR2 ANQGSEA. The CDR3 here is CSVGGPDQPQHF. The CDR3 nucleotides read TGCAGCGTGGGGGGGCCGGATCAGCCCCAGCATTTT.

This chain links TRBV2 with TRBJ2-1; tentatively, D is TRBD1 (6 bases). This CDR3 region has 14 residues. The germline gives CDR1 SNHLY, CDR2 FYNNEI. V was trimmed by 2 bases and J by 7 bases, leaving 12 bases between them. The CDR3 region has the DNA TGTGCCAGCAGTGAATGGGAACAGGGAAATGAGCAGTTCTTC. The encoded protein is CASSEWEQGNEQFF.

The J gene is TRBJ1-1, the V gene TRBV29-1; 9 bases agree with TRBD1. Germline assignment: CDR1 SQVTM and CDR2 ANQGSEA. The CDR3 covers 15 residues. V trimming: 2 bases; J trimming: 2 bases; junction bases outside the gene matches: 6. The DNA of the CDR3 is TGCAGCGTTGAAACCGGGACAGGGTCCAACACTGAAGCTTTCTTT. Encoded protein: CSVETGTGSNTEAFF.

V usage is TRBV2 and J usage is TRBJ1-6, with 8 bases fitting TRBD1. The germline V gene has CDR1 SNHLY and CDR2 FYNNEI. The CDR3 has 15 amino acids. The J segment lost 5 bases and the V segment lost 3 bases, leaving 3 bases of the junction unmatched. The CDR3 region is CASSDRTGNNSPLHF. Here the CDR3 DNA reads TGTGCCAGCAGTGACCGGACAGGGAATAATTCACCCCTCCACTTT.

This chain joins TRBV10-3 and TRBJ1-1; 7 nucleotides line up with TRBD1. The V gene end was trimmed by 6 bases and the J gene end by 2 bases; junction bases not matched to a gene: 9. Germline values: CDR1 ENHRY, CDR2 SYGVKD. The CDR3 is 15 amino acids. The CDR3 nucleotides are TGTGCCATCAGCTCTTCTCAGGGGGATAACACTGAAGCTTTCTTT. The encoded protein is CAISSSQGDNTEAFF.

The chain recombines TRBV19 with TRBJ1-2; TRBD1 matches 7 bases. Per germline, CDR1 LNHDA and CDR2 SQIVND (reference sequence). This CDR3 has 14 residues. V shed 5 bases and J 3 bases; nucleotides not matched to a gene: 6. CDR3 amino acids: CASSDTGEDYGYTF. CDR3 nucleotide sequence: TGTGCCAGTAGTGATACAGGGGAGGACTATGGCTACACCTTC. The full variable domain, rest sourced from reference TRBV19 and TRBJ1-2, is DGGITQSPKYLFRKEGQNVTLSCEQNLNHDAMYWYRQDPGQGLRLIYYSQIVNDFQKGDIAEGYSVSREKKESFPLTVTSAQKNPTAFYLCASSDTGEDYGYTFGSGTRLTVV.

Only a few counts were recorded for this clone. V gene TRBV19 combines with J gene TRBJ2-1; 9 bases are shared with TRBD1. The V segment lost 2 bases and the J segment 1 base; nucleotides outside the gene matches: 3. This CDR3 is 16 amino acids long. CDR1 and CDR2 from the germline V gene are LNHDA and SQIVND (reference sequence). The CDR3 region is CASSIRTGESYNEQFF. CDR3 nucleotide sequence: TGTGCCAGTAGTATAAGGACAGGGGAGTCCTACAATGAGCAGTTCTTC.